The next 2 T cell receptor beta chains were all read from a single sample in a study of CD8 T cells in Susac syndrome. After extraction with the RNeasy kit, roughly 0.45 to 1 ug of the RNA was reverse transcribed using random hexamers. A single record per CDR3 protein comes from TCRdb applying MiXCR to the immunoSEQ multiplex PCR reads. The table shows fewer than 200,000 distinct CDR3 sequences, with over 85% occurring only once. Sequenced material: CD4+ T cells from PBMCs. The receptors here all came from a human donor in good health.

The genes are TRBV12-3 or TRBV12-4 and TRBJ1-6, with TRBD1 identical over 8 bases. The length of the CDR3 is 16 residues. The J segment lost 5 bases and the V segment lost 4 bases, leaving 7 bases of the junction unmatched. The CDR3 sequence is CASSSDRVGDNSPLHF. Written as DNA, the CDR3 is TGTGCCAGCAGTTCGGACAGGGTTGGTGATAATTCACCCCTCCACTTT.

The rearrangement joins TRBV6-1 to TRBJ2-7, with a tentative D call TRBD1 (6 bases). Germline CDR1 MNHNS, CDR2 SASEGT. The V end was cut by 7 bases, the J end by 0 bases, with 13 bases between. CDR3 size: 14 residues. The CDR3 spells CASIQGWISYEQYF. In nucleotides, the CDR3 is TGTGCCAGCATACAGGGCTGGATCTCCTACGAGCAGTACTTC.